A selection of T cell receptor beta chains follows, all from one sample in a study of cytomegalovirus exposure and HLA in healthy donors. This table comes from immunoSEQ multiplex PCR, and its TCRdb copy is limited to in-frame clones, with some not included. The table includes under 250,000 clones, over 75% detected once. Sequencing input: PBMCs. The receptors stem from a woman between 45 and 60 years old in good health and CMV-seronegative. Both conserved end residues are part of each CDR3. A D gene is named only where the DNA matches it firmly. Rows give clone size only sometimes, using once, few, many, or a class for an expanded clone.

TRBD1	once	TRBV27	TRBJ2-3	CASSSRTGEDTQYF	TGTGCCAGCAGTTCCCGGACAGGGGAGGATACGCAGTATTTT
TRBD1	-	TRBV7-9	TRBJ1-4	CSSSSSGGKLFF	TGTTCCAGCAGCTCTTCAGGGGGAAAACTGTTTTTT
-	-	TRBV30	TRBJ1-2	CAWSVDAGSNYGYTF	TGTGCCTGGAGTGTAGATGCAGGATCTAACTATGGCTACACCTTC
TRBD1	-	TRBV2	TRBJ1-5	CASRKGQADNQPQHF	TGTGCCAGCAGGAAGGGACAGGCCGACAATCAGCCCCAGCATTTT
TRBD1	-	TRBV19	TRBJ2-7	CASSAGTGTYEQYF	TGTGCCAGTAGTGCCGGGACAGGGACATACGAGCAGTACTTC
-	-	TRBV30	TRBJ2-7	CACTTGIHSYEQYF	TGTGCCTGTACTACAGGGATCCACTCCTACGAGCAGTACTTC
TRBD1	-	TRBV27	TRBJ1-3	CASSPIYRGSSGNTIYF	TGTGCCAGCAGTCCGATTTACAGGGGGTCCTCTGGAAACACCATATATTTT
TRBD2	-	TRBV6-5	TRBJ2-3	CASSYLAGTTDTQYF	TGTGCCAGCAGTTACTTAGCGGGAACCACAGATACGCAGTATTTT
-	-	TRBV13	TRBJ2-7	CASSPGHGTYEQYF	TGTGCCAGCAGCCCCGGACACGGAACCTACGAGCAGTACTTC
-	-	TRBV28	TRBJ1-1	CASRNVPGLNTEAFF	TGTGCCAGCAGGAACGTTCCGGGACTCAACACTGAAGCTTTCTTT
-	-	TRBV7-9	TRBJ1-2	CASSLAQGKGYTF	TGTGCCAGCAGCTTAGCCCAGGGGAAGGGCTACACCTTC
-	-	TRBV9	TRBJ2-3	CASSSMSYSTDTQYF	TGTGCCAGCAGCTCTATGTCCTATAGCACAGATACGCAGTATTTT
TRBD2	-	TRBV10-2	TRBJ2-7	CASSYGTSGFYEQYF	TGCGCCAGCAGTTACGGGACTAGCGGATTCTACGAGCAGTACTTC
TRBD2	-	TRBV19	TRBJ2-3	CASSARAREDLDTQYF	TGTGCCAGTAGTGCTCGGGCGCGGGAGGATTTAGATACGCAGTATTTT
TRBD2	-	TRBV28	TRBJ2-3	CASSIGGVAGGVSTDTQYF	TGTGCCAGCAGCATAGGGGGAGTGGCGGGAGGGGTTAGCACAGATACGCAGTATTTT
-	-	TRBV18	TRBJ2-7	CASSPSGSSYEQYF	TGTGCCAGCTCACCAAGCGGCAGCTCCTACGAGCAGTACTTC
-	once	TRBV28	TRBJ1-2	CASNPRGGNGYTF	TGTGCCAGCAATCCGCGGGGAGGCAATGGCTACACCTTC
TRBD1	-	TRBV11-2	TRBJ2-7	CASSPDRALNEQYF	TGTGCCAGCAGCCCTGACAGGGCTCTCAACGAGCAGTACTTC
TRBD2	-	TRBV2	TRBJ2-7	CASSGRTSGRIYEQYF	TGTGCCAGCAGTGGACGGACTAGCGGGAGAATTTACGAGCAGTACTTC
-	-	TRBV29-1	TRBJ2-1	CSVGGEDGAVTGNEQFF	TGCAGCGTTGGAGGCGAGGATGGTGCGGTGACGGGGAATGAGCAGTTCTTC
TRBD2	-	TRBV18	TRBJ2-1	CASSRLAGVAYNEQFF	TGTGCCAGCTCACGTCTAGCGGGAGTGGCCTACAATGAGCAGTTCTTC
-	once	TRBV7-2	TRBJ1-5	CASRLSNQPQHF	TGTGCCAGCAGACTTTCCAATCAGCCCCAGCATTTT
TRBD2	-	TRBV5-5	TRBJ2-5	CASSLATGGETQYF	TGTGCCAGCAGCTTGGCCACGGGGGGGGAGACCCAGTACTTC
TRBD1	-	TRBV5-4	TRBJ2-7	CASSRDRQGEQYF	TGTGCCAGCAGCCGGGACAGGCAGGGAGAGCAGTACTTC
TRBD1	-	TRBV5-4	TRBJ1-1	CASSGRDRYSEAFF	TGTGCCAGCAGCGGACGGGACAGGTACTCTGAAGCTTTCTTT
TRBD1	-	TRBV27	TRBJ1-3	CASFDREEDGNTIYF	TGTGCCAGCTTTGACAGGGAGGAAGATGGAAACACCATATATTTT
-	-	TRBV27	TRBJ1-5	CASTPGGQLGQPQHF	TGTGCCAGCACCCCTGGAGGACAGCTGGGTCAGCCCCAGCATTTT